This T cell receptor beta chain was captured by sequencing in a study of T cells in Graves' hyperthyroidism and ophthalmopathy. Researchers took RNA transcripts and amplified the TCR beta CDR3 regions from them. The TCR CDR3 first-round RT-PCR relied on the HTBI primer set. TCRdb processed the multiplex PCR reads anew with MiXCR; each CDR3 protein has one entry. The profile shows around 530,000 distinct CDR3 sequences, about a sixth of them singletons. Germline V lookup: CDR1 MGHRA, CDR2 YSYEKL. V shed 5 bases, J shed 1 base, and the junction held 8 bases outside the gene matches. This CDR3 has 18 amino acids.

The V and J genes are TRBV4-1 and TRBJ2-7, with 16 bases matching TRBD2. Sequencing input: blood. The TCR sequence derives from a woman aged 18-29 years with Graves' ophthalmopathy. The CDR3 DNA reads TGCGCCAGCAGCACACCGGGACTAGCGGGAGGGCCTTCCTACGAGCAGTACTTC. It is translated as CASSTPGLAGGPSYEQYF.